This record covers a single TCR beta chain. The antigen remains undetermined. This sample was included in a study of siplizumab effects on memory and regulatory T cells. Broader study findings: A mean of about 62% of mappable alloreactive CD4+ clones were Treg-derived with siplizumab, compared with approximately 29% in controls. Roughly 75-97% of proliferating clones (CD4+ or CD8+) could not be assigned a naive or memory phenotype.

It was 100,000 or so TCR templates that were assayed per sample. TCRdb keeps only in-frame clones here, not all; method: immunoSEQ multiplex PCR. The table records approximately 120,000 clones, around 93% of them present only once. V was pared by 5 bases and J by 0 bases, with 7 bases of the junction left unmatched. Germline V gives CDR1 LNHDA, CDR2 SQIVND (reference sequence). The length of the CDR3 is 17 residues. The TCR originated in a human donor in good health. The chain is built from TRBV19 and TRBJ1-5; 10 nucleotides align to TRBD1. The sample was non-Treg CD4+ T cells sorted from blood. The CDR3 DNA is TGTGCCAGTAGTTGGACAGGGGGACTTTATAGCAATCAGCCCCAGCATTTT. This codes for CASSWTGGLYSNQPQHF. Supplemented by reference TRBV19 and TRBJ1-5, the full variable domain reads DGGITQSPKYLFRKEGQNVTLSCEQNLNHDAMYWYRQDPGQGLRLIYYSQIVNDFQKGDIAEGYSVSREKKESFPLTVTSAQKNPTAFYLCASSWTGGLYSNQPQHFGDGTRLSIL.